What follows is one TCR beta chain and its context. The CDR3 extends 3 residues past the end of the read, so its final part is completed from the germline J gene. This entry comes from a study of T cells in women clearing cervical HPV infection. About the research overall: Only a few women had HLA typing results available.

This CDR3 is 16 amino acids long. Germline CDR1 DFQATT, CDR2 SNEGSKA (reference sequence). Trimming left V 5 bases short and J 0 bases short, with 17 bases between. immunoSEQ multiplex PCR used an average of 1200 ng genomic DNA. Using immunoSEQ multiplex PCR, the repertoire was profiled, and TCRdb retains in-frame clones only, with some absent. Recorded for this sample: roughly 22,000 clones. J is TRBJ2-1 and V is TRBV20-1; maybe TRBD2 (6 bases). The clonotype comes from a woman aged 18-70 years with a cervical HPV16 infection that either progressed to CIN3+ or cleared (not recorded which). The sample was blood buffy coat. CDR3 bases read: TGCAGTGCTGACCGGGAGAAGCGGTACTCCTACAATGAG. This sequence encodes CSADREKRYSYNE. The full CDR3 reads CSADREKRYSYNEQFF.